The 31 T cell receptor beta chains given below trace back to one sample, sequenced in a study of T cells in pancreatic ductal adenocarcinoma. No neoadjuvant therapy was given to the selected pancreatic ductal adenocarcinoma patients before their surgery. Assay: immunoSEQ multiplex PCR; the TCRdb copy retains only in-frame clones and omits some. The repertoire holds around 16,000 clones, with 90% to 95% as singletons. The sample comprised PBMCs. The origin of the receptors is a human donor with pancreatic ductal adenocarcinoma.

The chain uses TRBV29-1 and TRBJ2-5, with TRBD1 matching over 12 bases. The CDR3 is 16 amino acids. The V gene's germline CDR1 is SQVTM and CDR2 ANQGSEA. V shed 5 bases and J 5 bases; nucleotides not matched to a gene: 12. CDR3 protein: CSVPTGQGAPGETQYF. DNA for the CDR3: TGCAGCGTTCCTACGGGACAGGGGGCCCCGGGGGAGACCCAGTACTTC.

The genes are TRBV2 and TRBJ1-1; D possibly corresponds to TRBD1 (6 bases). Germline V gene data show CDR1 as SNHLY and CDR2 as FYNNEI. V lost 9 bases, J lost 0 bases, and 17 bases lay in between. This CDR3 has 15 amino acids. CDR3 nucleotide sequence: TGTGCCAGTCGTTACAGGGTTTTCATGAACACTGAAGCTTTCTTT. Translating gives CASRYRVFMNTEAFF. Full variable domain (missing parts from reference TRBV2 and TRBJ1-1): EPEVTQTPSHQVTQMGQEVILRCVPISNHLYFYWYRQILGQKVEFLVSFYNNEISEKSEIFDDQFSVERPDGSNFTLKIRSTKLEDSAMYFCASRYRVFMNTEAFFGQGTRLTVV.

This chain uses TRBV7-9 with TRBJ1-5, with a tentative D call TRBD1 (5 bases). Germline V CDR1 and CDR2: SEHNR, FQNEAQ (reference sequence). The CDR3 covers 14 residues. Trimming left V 2 bases short and J 4 bases short, with 9 bases between. The CDR3, as DNA: TGTGCCAGCAGCTTACTAGGGACTAATCAGCCCCAGCATTTT. Translation: CASSLLGTNQPQHF.

This clone was detected a few times. The gene calls are TRBV6-1 and TRBJ2-7; D is uncertain. The CDR3 has 14 residues. V was trimmed by 1 base and J by 2 bases, leaving 9 bases between them. Germline V CDR1 and CDR2: MNHNS, SASEGT. The CDR3 loop is CASSEGPGTYEQYF. CDR3 DNA: TGTGCCAGCAGTGAAGGACCGGGTACCTACGAGCAGTACTTC.

V is TRBV29-1 and J is TRBJ1-5; TRBD1 agrees at 10 bases. The germline V gene has CDR1 SQVTM and CDR2 ANQGSEA. V was pared by 5 bases and J by 6 bases, with 7 bases of the junction left unmatched. This CDR3 has 14 amino acids. CDR3 region: CSVLLTGGGQPQHF. CDR3 coding DNA: TGCAGCGTTCTCCTGACAGGGGGCGGTCAGCCCCAGCATTTT.

The chain recombines TRBV30 with TRBJ2-7; 16 bases are a match to TRBD2. V trimming: 4 bases; J trimming: 6 bases; junction bases outside the gene matches: 9. This CDR3 has 16 residues. CDR1 and CDR2 from the germline V gene are GTSNPN and SVGIG (reference sequence). The CDR3 here is CAWTSGTSGRASEQYF. The CDR3 bases are TGTGCCTGGACGTCCGGGACTAGCGGGAGGGCCTCCGAGCAGTACTTC.

This clone was picked up one time. The J gene is TRBJ1-2, the V gene TRBV11-2, with D perhaps matching TRBD1 (5 bases). The CDR3 loop spans 13 amino acids. Germline CDR1 SGHAT, CDR2 FQNNGV. V was shortened by 4 bases and J by 2 bases, with 8 bases between the two germline ends. CDR3 region: CASSWGPNYGYTF. Written as DNA, the CDR3 is TGTGCCAGCAGCTGGGGCCCCAACTATGGCTACACCTTC. The complete variable domain, with remaining parts taken from reference TRBV11-2 and TRBJ1-2, reads EAGVAQSPRYKIIEKRQSVAFWCNPISGHATLYWYQQILGQGPKLLIQFQNNGVVDDSQLPKDRFSAERLKGVDSTLKIQPAKLEDSAVYLCASSWGPNYGYTFGSGTRLTVV.

The chain is built from TRBV5-5 and TRBJ2-5, with 9 nucleotides matching TRBD2. The V gene end was trimmed by 0 bases and the J gene end by 2 bases; junction bases not matched to a gene: 2. Germline V gene data show CDR1 as SGHKS and CDR2 as YYEKEE (reference sequence). The length of the CDR3 is 15 residues. CDR3 region: CASSLVLAGQETQYF. The CDR3 coding sequence is TGTGCCAGCAGCTTGGTCCTAGCGGGACAAGAGACCCAGTACTTC. The full variable domain, its missing parts supplied by reference TRBV5-5 and TRBJ2-5, is DAGVTQSPTHLIKTRGQQVTLRCSPISGHKSVSWYQQVLGQGPQFIFQYYEKEERGRGNFPDRFSARQFPNYSSELNVNALLLGDSALYLCASSLVLAGQETQYFGPGTRLLVL.

The V call is TRBV7-2, the J call TRBJ1-1; D perhaps matches TRBD1 (6 bases). From germline, CDR1 is SGHTA and CDR2 FQGNSA. V was cut by 8 bases and J by 5 bases, with 21 bases left in between. The CDR3 length is 15 residues. CDR3 sequence (DNA): TGTGCCAGCGCCGCGGCCTGGGGGCTGGAAACTGAAGCTTTCTTT. Protein: CASAAAWGLETEAFF.

The chain has TRBV19 and TRBJ2-6; the D call may be TRBD1 or TRBD2 (6 bases each). The CDR3 is 18 amino acids. V gave up 3 bases and J gave up 0 bases, with 15 bases separating them. Germline lookup yields CDR1 LNHDA and CDR2 SQIVND (reference sequence). CDR3 protein: CASSIWGRGTSGANVLTF. The CDR3 DNA reads as TGTGCCAGTAGTATTTGGGGGCGCGGGACCTCTGGGGCCAACGTCCTGACTTTC.

The rearrangement uses TRBV4-3 and TRBJ2-2; 8 bases line up with TRBD2. CDR3 length equals 16 residues. V shed 1 base, J shed 4 bases, and the junction held 5 bases outside the gene matches. Per germline, CDR1 LGHNA and CDR2 YSLEER. This CDR3 is CASSQGAGRGTGELFF. CDR3 DNA: TGCGCCAGCAGCCAAGGAGCCGGGAGGGGCACCGGGGAGCTGTTTTTT.

V is TRBV13 and J is TRBJ2-7; 9 positions agree with TRBD2. CDR3 size: 19 residues. The V gene end was trimmed by 6 bases and the J gene end by 6 bases; junction bases not matched to a gene: 24. Germline-derived CDR1 and CDR2 are PRHDT and FYEKMQ (reference sequence). CDR3 loop: CASSRVTREGHGVLGEQYF. CDR3 nucleotide sequence: TGTGCCAGCAGTCGCGTTACGCGGGAGGGCCATGGGGTGCTCGGCGAGCAGTACTTC. Full variable domain (missing parts from reference TRBV13 and TRBJ2-7): AAGVIQSPRHLIKEKRETATLKCYPIPRHDTVYWYQQGPGQDPQFLISFYEKMQSDKGSIPDRFSAQQFSDYHSELNMSSLELGDSALYFCASSRVTREGHGVLGEQYFGPGTRLTVT.

This clone was seen once. V is TRBV27 and J is TRBJ1-5, with D possibly TRBD1 on 6 matching bases. The CDR3 is 16 residues long. Germline values: CDR1 MNHEY, CDR2 SMNVEV (reference sequence). Trimming cost V 6 bases and J 9 bases, with 24 bases left between them. Here the CDR3 DNA reads TGTGCCAGCAGCCCCCGAGGAGGGACATTCGGTTCGCCCCAGCATTTT. Its translation is CASSPRGGTFGSPQHF.

The genes are TRBV30 and TRBJ2-2, with D possibly being TRBD1 or TRBD2 (5 bases each). The germline V and J ends were trimmed by 2 bases and 1 base, with 11 bases remaining between them. CDR1 and CDR2 (germline): GTSNPN, SVGIG (reference sequence). The CDR3 has 15 amino acids. CDR3 amino acids: CAWSRGRKNTGELFF. CDR3 nucleotides: TGTGCCTGGAGTAGGGGACGCAAGAACACCGGGGAGCTGTTTTTT.

V and J are TRBV19 and TRBJ1-1; perhaps TRBD1 as D (5 bases). This CDR3 comprises 14 residues. The germline V gene encodes CDR1 LNHDA and CDR2 SQIVND (reference sequence). V was shortened by 3 bases and J by 3 bases, with 11 bases between the two germline ends. The CDR3 DNA follows: TGTGCCAGTAGTATCTGGGGGTTGGACACTGAAGCTTTCTTT. Translated: CASSIWGLDTEAFF.

This sequence joins TRBV5-1 and TRBJ2-7; D remains unclear. This CDR3 is built from 11 residues. V lost 7 bases and J 4 bases, leaving 9 bases between the germline ends. The germline gives CDR1 SGHRS, CDR2 YFSETQ. DNA for the CDR3: TGCGCCAGCGGAATGGGGTACGAGCAGTACTTC. This codes for CASGMGYEQYF.

The rearrangement joins TRBV11-2 to TRBJ2-7; TRBD2 agrees at 11 bases. This CDR3 is built from 15 residues. Trimming removed 1 base from V and 4 bases from J; junction bases left unmatched: 3. The V gene's germline CDR1 is SGHAT and CDR2 FQNNGV. CDR3 sequence: CASSLGGTSGYEQYF. DNA for the CDR3: TGTGCCAGCAGCTTAGGCGGGACTAGCGGATACGAGCAGTACTTC.

This rearrangement joins TRBV30 to TRBJ1-1; D gene ambiguous. This CDR3 spans 11 amino acids. Per germline, CDR1 GTSNPN and CDR2 SVGIG (reference sequence). The V gene lost 0 bases and the J gene lost 3 bases, with 2 bases spanning the gap. CDR3 nucleotide sequence: TGTGCCTGGAGTGTGTACACTGAAGCTTTCTTT. Translating gives CAWSVYTEAFF.

V usage is TRBV18 and J usage is TRBJ1-6; 7 positions match TRBD1. This CDR3 is 15 amino acids long. V gave up 6 bases and J gave up 13 bases; unmatched junction bases: 15. From germline, CDR1 is KGHSH and CDR2 LQKENI. This CDR3 is CASSSNRDRLAPLHF. CDR3 nucleotides: TGTGCCAGCTCTTCGAACCGGGACAGACTGGCGCCCCTCCACTTT.

V gene TRBV19 combines with J gene TRBJ1-5; 9 bases are a match to TRBD1. The germline V gene has CDR1 LNHDA and CDR2 SQIVND (reference sequence). CDR3 length: 18 amino acids. Trimming removed 4 bases from V and 10 bases from J; junction bases left unmatched: 20. CDR3 protein: CASSSGITGGSKARPQHF. Written as DNA, the CDR3 is TGTGCCAGTAGTAGCGGGATTACAGGGGGCTCCAAGGCGAGACCCCAGCATTTT.

This rearrangement joins TRBV11-2 to TRBJ2-5; 14 bases are a match to TRBD2. With V trimmed by 5 bases and J by 1 base, 9 bases remained unmatched. This CDR3 spans 18 amino acids. Germline loops: CDR1 SGHAT, CDR2 FQNNGV. The CDR3 DNA sequence: TGTGCCAGCAGCGGGAACGGGACTAGCGGGAGCCTCCAAGAGACCCAGTACTTC. Its protein product is CASSGNGTSGSLQETQYF.

This chain uses TRBV19 with TRBJ2-7; TRBD1 matches 11 bases. The junction had 5 bases not matched to a gene; V was cut back by 6 bases and J by 1 base. Germline assignment: CDR1 LNHDA and CDR2 SQIVND (reference sequence). The CDR3 consists of 15 residues. CDR3: CASRDRGRGSYEQYF. The CDR3 nucleotides are TGTGCCAGTAGGGACAGGGGGCGCGGATCCTACGAGCAGTACTTC.

This chain links TRBV6-1 with TRBJ2-2; 14 nucleotides line up with TRBD2. The V segment lost 1 base and the J segment 2 bases; nucleotides outside the gene matches: 9. This CDR3 region has 20 residues. Germline V gene lookup returns CDR1 MNHNS and CDR2 SASEGT. This chain's CDR3 is CASSEDSGLAGGLNTGELFF. For the CDR3, the DNA is TGTGCCAGCAGTGAAGACTCCGGACTAGCGGGGGGCCTAAACACCGGGGAGCTGTTTTTT.

The chain carries TRBV27 and TRBJ1-5; D is undetermined. V gave up 0 bases and J gave up 6 bases, with 6 bases separating them. The germline V gene has CDR1 MNHEY and CDR2 SMNVEV (reference sequence). CDR3 length: 13 amino acids. In DNA form, the CDR3 reads TGTGCCAGCAGTTTATCTCGACGTCAGCCCCAGCATTTT. Translation: CASSLSRRQPQHF.

The chain links TRBV19 to TRBJ2-7, with D perhaps given as TRBD1 or TRBD2 (6 bases each). The CDR3 is 15 amino acids. CDR1 is LNHDA and CDR2 is SQIVND in the germline V gene (reference sequence). Trimming pared 5 bases from V and 12 bases from J, leaving 26 bases between. CDR3 sequence: CASSFGTPDSTGVYF. The CDR3 DNA reads TGTGCCAGTAGTTTCGGGACACCCGATTCCACGGGGGTGTACTTC.

The gene calls are TRBV27 and TRBJ2-5, with D hard to call. Germline V gives CDR1 MNHEY, CDR2 SMNVEV (reference sequence). Trimming stripped 4 bases from V and 6 bases from J, with 9 bases between. This CDR3 contains 12 residues. The CDR3: CASSSPEKTQYF. The CDR3 DNA follows: TGTGCCAGCAGTTCCCCGGAAAAGACCCAGTACTTC.

The chain recombines TRBV5-1 with TRBJ2-1; TRBD1 agrees at 12 bases. J was trimmed by 2 bases and V by 0 bases; bases with no gene match: 12. Germline assignment: CDR1 SGHRS and CDR2 YFSETQ. This CDR3 has 20 amino acids. CDR3 in DNA: TGCGCCAGCAGCTTGGCCGGGACAGGGGGCGCGTTAGACCCCTACAATGAGCAGTTCTTC. As protein: CASSLAGTGGALDPYNEQFF.

This rearrangement joins TRBV7-2 to TRBJ2-7; the D gene is possibly TRBD2 (6 bases). The CDR3 covers 14 residues. From germline, CDR1 is SGHTA and CDR2 FQGNSA. Between the trimmed V and J ends, which lost 5 bases and 0 bases, there was a span of 11 bases. The CDR3 nucleotides are TGTGCCAGCAGCCGTCGGGGGAGCTCCTACGAGCAGTACTTC. Its protein product is CASSRRGSSYEQYF.

This chain uses TRBV25-1 with TRBJ2-1, with 7 bases fitting TRBD1. CDR3 size: 16 residues. The germline V gene has CDR1 MGHDK and CDR2 SYGVNS. With 1 base clipped from V and 1 base from J, the junction kept 4 bases outside the gene matches. The CDR3, as DNA: TGTGCCAGCAGTGAATGGCAGGGGGTTTCCTACAATGAGCAGTTCTTC. Its protein is CASSEWQGVSYNEQFF. The full variable domain, with the rest looked up from reference TRBV25-1 and TRBJ2-1, is EADIYQTPRYLVIGTGKKITLECSQTMGHDKMYWYQQDPGMELHLIHYSYGVNSTEKGDLSSESTVSRIRTEHFPLTLESARPSHTSQYLCASSEWQGVSYNEQFFGPGTRLTVL.

J is TRBJ2-1 and V is TRBV5-6, with D perhaps TRBD1 or TRBD2 (5 bases each). The CDR3 is made up of 14 amino acids. Germline assignment: CDR1 SGHDT and CDR2 YYEEEE. Trimming stripped 0 bases from V and 8 bases from J, with 12 bases between. The DNA for the CDR3 is TGTGCCAGCAGCTTGGCCGGGACCTTAGATGAGCAGTTCTTC. This codes for CASSLAGTLDEQFF.

This chain links TRBV14 with TRBJ2-2; 13 bases fit TRBD2. Per germline, CDR1 SGHDN and CDR2 FVKESK. The V and J ends lost 1 base and 5 bases, in that order; junction bases with no gene match: 4. CDR3 size: 17 residues. CDR3 region: CASSQGGLAGRTGELFF. In nucleotides, the CDR3 is TGTGCCAGCAGCCAAGGGGGACTAGCGGGACGGACCGGGGAGCTGTTTTTT.